Below, 27 T cell receptor beta chains from the same sample are listed, as sequenced in a study of T cell responses to AZD1222 COVID-19 vaccine (dated by TCRdb to the early 2020s). The sample's time point label, decoded: baseline before first vaccination. The library came from the immunoSEQ multiplex PCR assay. TCRdb's version of the immuneACCESS table is confined to in-frame rearrangements and falls short of the full clone set. An unresolved V gene accounts for under half of the shortfall where checked; the remainder is of unknown origin. Present in this sample are around 250,000 clones, 85% to 95% of which were seen just once. Around 0.5% of the sample comes from the top ten. Sequenced here: peripheral blood, sampled on day 0 of AZD1222 vaccination. These receptors originate from an adult in good health.

The chain employs TRBV5-6 and TRBJ2-7, with 9 bases aligning to TRBD2. The CDR3 is made up of 15 amino acids. Germline loops: CDR1 SGHDT, CDR2 YYEEEE. Losses at the gene ends were 3 bases for V and 2 bases for J; bases not matched to a gene: 6. CDR3 sequence (DNA): TGTGCCAGCAGCTGGGGGCCTAGCGGGGCCTACGAGCAGTACTTC. It codes for CASSWGPSGAYEQYF.

The V gene is TRBV3-1 (or the pseudogene TRBV3-2), the J gene TRBJ2-5; no firm D call. The CDR3 has 12 amino acids. The germline gives CDR1 LGHDT, CDR2 YNNKEL (reference sequence). The ends were cut back, 1 base at V and 7 bases at J, with 7 bases in the middle. The CDR3 DNA is TGTGCCAGCAGCCAAGCTACGGGGACCCAGTACTTC. Protein: CASSQATGTQYF.

The chain employs TRBV6-5 and TRBJ2-7, with TRBD1 matching 7 bases. Germline V gives CDR1 MNHEY, CDR2 SVGAGI. J gave up 2 bases and V 6 bases, and 10 bases lay outside the gene matches. CDR3 size: 15 residues. The CDR3 is CASSRGAGTAYEQYF. CDR3 sequence (DNA): TGTGCCAGCAGCCGAGGTGCCGGGACAGCCTACGAGCAGTACTTC.

The chain joins TRBV7-9 to TRBJ2-3, with 15 bases fitting TRBD2. CDR1 is SEHNR and CDR2 is FQNEAQ in the germline V gene (reference sequence). V lost 5 bases to trimming and J lost 6 bases; unmatched junction nucleotides: 9. The CDR3 contains 17 residues. The CDR3 loop is CASSIWTSGRARDTQYF. CDR3 DNA sequence: TGTGCCAGCAGCATCTGGACTAGCGGGAGGGCCCGGGATACGCAGTATTTT.

With respect to this clone: Germline is not matched at one junction end, which may reflect a read error. This chain connects TRBV7-9 to TRBJ2-7, with 12 nucleotides matching TRBD2. CDR3 length: 15 residues. Germline CDR1 SEHNR, CDR2 FQNEAQ (reference sequence). CDR3 sequence (DNA): TGTGCTAGCAGCTTAGCGCGGACTAGCGGGGAAGAGCAGTACTTC. Translating it yields CASSLARTSGEEQYF.

V gene TRBV3-1 (or the pseudogene TRBV3-2) combines with J gene TRBJ1-1, with TRBD1 identical over 10 bases. The ends lost 2 bases at V and 8 bases at J; junction bases unmatched: 5. The CDR3 covers 14 residues. Looked up from germline, CDR1 is LGHDT and CDR2 is YNNKEL (reference sequence). CDR3 residues: CASSQPGTGVEAFF. CDR3 in DNA: TGTGCCAGCAGCCAACCCGGGACAGGGGTGGAAGCTTTCTTT.

The genes are TRBV2 and TRBJ2-5, with D tentatively TRBD1 (6 bases). CDR3 length: 14 residues. V lost 6 bases and J 2 bases, leaving 13 bases between the germline ends. Germline CDR1 SNHLY, CDR2 FYNNEI. The CDR3 nucleotides are TGTGCCAGCAGACCCGACAGGTTTCAAGAGACCCAGTACTTC. The encoded protein is CASRPDRFQETQYF.

The rearrangement uses TRBV19 and TRBJ2-7, with TRBD1 identical over 10 bases. This CDR3 contains 16 residues. The V gene's germline CDR1 is LNHDA and CDR2 SQIVND (reference sequence). V lost 5 bases, J lost 3 bases, and 10 bases stayed unmatched. This CDR3 is CASSPLTGGDHYEQYF. The CDR3 nucleotides read TGTGCCAGTAGTCCCTTGACAGGGGGCGACCACTACGAGCAGTACTTC.

The chain is built from TRBV28 and TRBJ2-7, with D perhaps given as TRBD1 or TRBD2 (6 bases each). The V end was cut by 6 bases, the J end by 6 bases, with 15 bases between. Germline values: CDR1 MDHEN, CDR2 SYDVKM. The CDR3 consists of 13 residues. Here the CDR3 reads CASRTPGAGEQYF. The CDR3 DNA is TGTGCCAGCAGGACGCCGGGGGCCGGCGAGCAGTACTTC.

The V and J genes are TRBV5-5 and TRBJ1-1, with a possible D match to TRBD1 (6 bases). The CDR3 runs 14 residues. Germline CDR1 is SGHKS and CDR2 is YYEKEE (reference sequence). V was shortened by 4 bases and J by 3 bases, with 13 bases between the two germline ends. In DNA form, the CDR3 reads TGTGCCAGCAGCCTCCGGGGGCTAGACACTGAAGCTTTCTTT. This translates into CASSLRGLDTEAFF.

The chain combines TRBV4-3 with TRBJ2-1, with 7 bases fitting TRBD2. CDR3 length equals 16 residues. V lost 4 bases to trimming and J lost 0 bases; unmatched junction nucleotides: 6. Germline CDR1 is LGHNA and CDR2 is YSLEER. As DNA, the CDR3 is TGCGCCAGCAGCCTAGGAGCGGGAAACTCCTACAATGAGCAGTTCTTC. Protein product: CASSLGAGNSYNEQFF.

The V gene is TRBV11-2, the J gene TRBJ1-1, with D unclear. V lost 2 bases to trimming and J lost 0 bases, with 1 base between them. This CDR3 comprises 12 residues. CDR1 SGHAT and CDR2 FQNNGV come from the germline V gene. The CDR3 here is CASSLLNTEAFF. In DNA, the CDR3 is TGTGCCAGCAGCTTACTGAACACTGAAGCTTTCTTT.

V and J are TRBV11-3 and TRBJ2-2; TRBD2 matches 13 bases. J gave up 8 bases and V 5 bases, and 8 bases lay outside the gene matches. The length of the CDR3 is 16 residues. The germline gives CDR1 SGHNT, CDR2 YENEEA. As DNA, the CDR3 is TGTGCCAGCAGCCATAAGGGGACTAGCGGGATAGGGGAGCTGTTTTTT. Translating gives CASSHKGTSGIGELFF.

The sample holds one count of this clone. The CDR3 region is CASSSASNTGELFF. The DNA of the CDR3 is TGTGCCAGCAGCTCAGCCTCGAACACCGGGGAGCTGTTTTTT. The chain links TRBV13 to TRBJ2-2; D not resolved. The CDR3 extends over 14 amino acids. Germline V gene lookup returns CDR1 PRHDT and CDR2 FYEKMQ (reference sequence). V was trimmed by 4 bases and J by 0 bases, leaving 6 bases between them.

As concerns this clone: Other nucleotide sequences from this sample produce the same CDR3. This chain joins TRBV25-1 and TRBJ1-2; D is uncertain. The germline CDR1 and CDR2 sequences are MGHDK and SYGVNS. Trimming removed 3 bases from V and 2 bases from J, with 10 bases in between. The CDR3 runs 14 residues. The CDR3 spells CASSEAGVNYGYTF. The CDR3, as DNA: TGTGCCAGCAGTGAGGCAGGAGTAAACTATGGCTACACCTTC.

The rearrangement uses TRBV28 and TRBJ2-7; 11 bases are a match to TRBD1. Germline V CDR1 and CDR2: MDHEN, SYDVKM. The CDR3 runs 15 residues. V trimming: 6 bases; J trimming: 5 bases; junction bases outside the gene matches: 9. CDR3 sequence: CASRLRTGGRDEQYF. CDR3 nucleotide sequence: TGTGCCAGCAGACTCAGGACAGGGGGCAGGGACGAGCAGTACTTC. The complete variable domain, with remaining parts taken from reference TRBV28 and TRBJ2-7, reads DVKVTQSSRYLVKRTGEKVFLECVQDMDHENMFWYRQDPGLGLRLIYFSYDVKMKEKGDIPEGYSVSREKKERFSLILESASTNQTSMYLCASRLRTGGRDEQYFGPGTRLTVT.

This chain uses TRBV2 with TRBJ2-5; TRBD1 agrees at 12 bases. The CDR3 length is 14 residues. Germline CDR1 reads SNHLY; CDR2 reads FYNNEI. The junction had 4 bases not matched to a gene; V was cut back by 6 bases and J by 5 bases. The CDR3 DNA reads as TGTGCCAGCAGACGGGACAGGGGGCAGGAGACCCAGTACTTC. Amino acids: CASRRDRGQETQYF.

CDR3 region: CASNGGVGEQYF. The CDR3 DNA reads TGTGCCTCAAATGGCGGGGTCGGCGAGCAGTACTTC. J is TRBJ2-7 and V is TRBV19; D is possibly TRBD2 (6 bases). In germline, CDR1 is LNHDA, CDR2 SQIVND (reference sequence). This CDR3 is built from 12 residues. Trimming removed 11 bases from V and 6 bases from J, with 17 bases in between.

The rearrangement joins TRBV19 to TRBJ2-7, with 9 nucleotides matching TRBD2. The length of the CDR3 is 14 residues. Germline CDR1 is LNHDA and CDR2 is SQIVND (reference sequence). V shed 5 bases, J shed 2 bases, and the junction held 4 bases outside the gene matches. In DNA form, the CDR3 reads TGTGCCAGTAGTGGGGCGGGGGGGCCCTACGAGCAGTACTTC. Encoded protein: CASSGAGGPYEQYF.

The chain couples TRBV5-1 to TRBJ2-1; D is perhaps TRBD1 or TRBD2 (7 bases each). The CDR3 runs to 12 residues. Trimming pared 4 bases from V and 8 bases from J, leaving 10 bases between. Germline-derived CDR1 and CDR2 are SGHRS and YFSETQ. As DNA, the CDR3 is TGCGCCAGCAGCCCAGGGGGGGATGAGCAGTTCTTC. Amino acids: CASSPGGDEQFF.

In its sample, this clone was seen once. This chain links TRBV28 with TRBJ2-7; D is possibly TRBD1 (6 bases). Trimming took off 7 bases at V and 6 bases at J, with 10 bases between the two ends. The CDR3 extends over 11 amino acids. CDR1 and CDR2 from the germline V gene are MDHEN and SYDVKM. CDR3 in amino acids: CASTRGREQYF. The DNA for the CDR3 is TGTGCCAGCACCAGGGGACGCGAGCAGTACTTC.

The rearrangement joins TRBV28 to TRBJ2-7; the D is unclear. Per the germline V gene, CDR1 is MDHEN and CDR2 is SYDVKM. Trimming removed 5 bases from V and 1 base from J, with 12 bases in between. CDR3 length equals 14 residues. CDR3 in DNA: TGTGCCAGCAGTATCTACAGTGCGTCCTACGAGCAGTACTTC. This codes for CASSIYSASYEQYF. The whole variable domain, filled in from reference TRBV28 and TRBJ2-7, reads DVKVTQSSRYLVKRTGEKVFLECVQDMDHENMFWYRQDPGLGLRLIYFSYDVKMKEKGDIPEGYSVSREKKERFSLILESASTNQTSMYLCASSIYSASYEQYFGPGTRLTVT.

The chain is built from TRBV28 and TRBJ1-1, with D unresolved. V was cut by 2 bases and J by 0 bases, with 10 bases left in between. The germline V gene encodes CDR1 MDHEN and CDR2 SYDVKM. This CDR3 has 15 amino acids. CDR3 sequence (DNA): TGTGCCAGCAGTTTAAGAAACAGTATGAACACTGAAGCTTTCTTT. Amino acids: CASSLRNSMNTEAFF.

The V call is TRBV6-1, the J call TRBJ2-4; 7 bases agree with TRBD1. The junction had 3 bases not matched to a gene; V was cut back by 1 base and J by 3 bases. This CDR3 is 15 amino acids long. Germline V CDR1 and CDR2: MNHNS, SASEGT. DNA for the CDR3: TGTGCCAGCAGTGAAGAGGCAGGGGGCAAAAACATTCAGTACTTC. It codes for CASSEEAGGKNIQYF.

Only one count was recorded for this clone. The genes are TRBV5-1 and TRBJ1-4, with D maybe TRBD1 (6 bases). Germline lookup yields CDR1 SGHRS and CDR2 YFSETQ. V dropped 5 bases and J dropped 0 bases, with 14 bases sitting between them. The CDR3 covers 16 residues. The CDR3 spells CASRSQSGATNEKLFF. Here the CDR3 DNA reads TGCGCCAGCAGATCTCAATCAGGGGCAACTAATGAAAAACTGTTTTTT.

The chain uses TRBV2 and TRBJ2-1; D is tentatively TRBD1 or TRBD2 (5 bases each). Trimming left V 5 bases short and J 3 bases short, with 11 bases between. Germline V gene sequence: CDR1 SNHLY, CDR2 FYNNEI. CDR3 length: 14 amino acids. CDR3 DNA sequence: TGTGCCAGCAGTCGGGGCGACGTCTACAATGAGCAGTTCTTC. Residues: CASSRGDVYNEQFF.

The rearrangement links TRBV6-2 or TRBV6-3 to TRBJ2-2; D might be TRBD2 (5 bases). V shed 5 bases and J shed 6 bases, with 22 bases lying between them. CDR1 MNHEY and CDR2 SVGEGT come from the germline V gene. This CDR3 region has 17 residues. In DNA, the CDR3 is TGTGCCAGCAGTCCCCTCGGGATAGGCCAAGGGTCCGGGGAGCTGTTTTTT. It translates to CASSPLGIGQGSGELFF.